The 21 T cell receptor beta chains below come from one sample, sequenced in a study of cytomegalovirus exposure and HLA in healthy donors. The primer mix had 60 Vbeta and 13 Jbeta primers. Clones were read by immunoSEQ multiplex PCR, and TCRdb kept only the in-frame ones, dropping some. Here the sample spans around 120,000 clones, nearly 80% being singletons. The source material was PBMCs. Every receptor here comes from a woman aged 40 to 50 in good health and CMV-seronegative.

The sample holds one count of this clone. The chain couples TRBV10-3 to TRBJ1-5, with unresolved D. The V and J ends lost 2 bases and 5 bases respectively, with 7 bases between them. Per germline, CDR1 ENHRY and CDR2 SYGVKD. The CDR3 has 13 residues. The CDR3 here is CAISETRDQPQHF. CDR3 sequence (DNA): TGTGCCATCAGTGAGACTCGAGATCAGCCCCAGCATTTT.

J is TRBJ1-2 and V is TRBV7-9; 7 nucleotides align to TRBD1. The CDR3 length is 12 residues. V lost 2 bases to trimming and J lost 6 bases; unmatched junction nucleotides: 0. Per germline, CDR1 SEHNR and CDR2 FQNEAQ (reference sequence). The CDR3: CASSLRGHGYTF. The DNA for the CDR3 is TGTGCCAGCAGCTTAAGGGGGCATGGCTACACCTTC.

The CDR3 DNA is TGTGCCAGCAAGGTGGGCAGGGGGCTTGAGAACACCGGGGAGCTGTTTTTT. Translating gives CASKVGRGLENTGELFF. The chain links TRBV27 to TRBJ2-2, with 8 bases identical to TRBD1. Trimming removed 7 bases from V and 1 base from J; junction bases left unmatched: 11. The CDR3 is 17 amino acids. Germline values: CDR1 MNHEY, CDR2 SMNVEV (reference sequence).

This clone came up a few times. V is TRBV29-1 and J is TRBJ2-3; 10 positions agree with TRBD1. Losses at the gene ends were 6 bases for V and 4 bases for J; bases not matched to a gene: 4. The germline V gene encodes CDR1 SQVTM and CDR2 ANQGSEA. CDR3 length equals 13 residues. The CDR3 is CSVGTGAPDTQYF. CDR3 DNA: TGCAGCGTGGGGACAGGGGCTCCAGATACGCAGTATTTT.

The chain employs TRBV6-5 and TRBJ1-2, with 8 bases fitting TRBD1. The length of the CDR3 is 13 residues. Germline CDR1 MNHEY, CDR2 SVGAGI. V shed 6 bases and J 7 bases; nucleotides not matched to a gene: 7. CDR3 amino acids: CASRPADRVGYTF. In DNA form, the CDR3 reads TGTGCCAGCAGACCAGCGGACAGGGTTGGCTACACCTTC.

The genes are TRBV9 and TRBJ1-5; a possible D gene is TRBD1 (6 bases). The CDR3 covers 15 residues. In germline, CDR1 is SGDLS, CDR2 YYNGEE. The germline V and J ends were trimmed by 1 base and 0 bases, with 8 bases remaining between them. This CDR3 reads CASSVTGNSNQPQHF. The CDR3 DNA is TGTGCCAGCAGCGTAACAGGGAATAGCAATCAGCCCCAGCATTTT.

V is TRBV7-4 and J is TRBJ2-4; 10 bases are a match to TRBD2. The germline V gene encodes CDR1 SGHVT and CDR2 SQSDAQ. Trimming at V came to 5 bases and at J to 3 bases, leaving 7 bases not matched to a gene. The CDR3 totals 16 residues. The CDR3 DNA follows: TGTGCCAGCAGCACAGGACTAGCGGACTGCAAAAACATTCAGTACTTC. Translated: CASSTGLADCKNIQYF.

The chain couples TRBV5-5 to TRBJ2-5, with 8 bases aligning to TRBD1. With 1 base clipped from V and 5 bases from J, the junction kept 10 bases outside the gene matches. There are 16 residues in the CDR3. Germline V CDR1 and CDR2: SGHKS, YYEKEE (reference sequence). CDR3 amino acids: CASSLFLIQGVETQYF. CDR3 sequence (DNA): TGTGCCAGCAGCTTGTTTCTTATACAGGGGGTGGAGACCCAGTACTTC. The complete variable domain, with remaining parts taken from reference TRBV5-5 and TRBJ2-5, reads DAGVTQSPTHLIKTRGQQVTLRCSPISGHKSVSWYQQVLGQGPQFIFQYYEKEERGRGNFPDRFSARQFPNYSSELNVNALLLGDSALYLCASSLFLIQGVETQYFGPGTRLLVL.

V gene TRBV10-2 combines with J gene TRBJ2-3, with TRBD2 matching over 14 bases. The V gene's germline CDR1 is WSHSY and CDR2 SAAADI. Germline trimming cut 8 bases from V and 2 bases from J; bases unmatched to any gene: 9. The length of the CDR3 is 17 residues. The CDR3 DNA reads TGCGCCAGCCTTGGACTAGCGGGAGGAGCCCTCACAGATACGCAGTATTTT. Its translation: CASLGLAGGALTDTQYF.

A note on this clone: Other DNA sequences in the same sample also yield this CDR3. This chain joins TRBV11-1 and TRBJ2-7, with TRBD2 matching 9 bases. The CDR3 runs 14 residues. Trimming cost V 7 bases and J 7 bases; bases outside gene matches: 11. CDR1 is SGHAT and CDR2 is FQDESV in the germline V gene (reference sequence). The CDR3 nucleotides read TGTGCCAGCACCCCGCGGGAGGGCCCCTTGGAGCAGTACTTC. Translation gives CASTPREGPLEQYF.

The V and J genes are TRBV21-1 and TRBJ1-1; the table's D call, TRBD1, has no DNA check behind it. TRBV21-1 is listed as a pseudogene. The CDR3 length is 14 residues. CDR3 residues: CASSNSQGVTEAFF. CDR3 in DNA: TGTGCCAGCAGCAATAGTCAAGGGGTCACTGAAGCTTTCTTT.

V gene TRBV7-3 combines with J gene TRBJ2-1, with TRBD1 matching over 7 bases. The germline CDR1 and CDR2 sequences are SGHTA and FQGTGA. This CDR3 is built from 15 residues. J was trimmed by 4 bases and V by 5 bases; bases with no gene match: 8. The DNA for the CDR3 is TGTGCCAGCAGCCTGGGGACAGCTAGTTACAATGAGCAGTTCTTC. Translated: CASSLGTASYNEQFF.

This clone has only one observation. The chain uses TRBV27 and TRBJ2-2; D remains ambiguous. V lost 5 bases, J lost 6 bases, and 16 bases lay in between. Germline values: CDR1 MNHEY, CDR2 SMNVEV (reference sequence). This CDR3 contains 15 residues. As DNA, the CDR3 is TGTGCCAGCAGTCCTTTGAACACTGGAGCCGGGGAGCTGTTTTTT. This encodes CASSPLNTGAGELFF.

This chain joins TRBV28 and TRBJ2-7; a possible D gene is TRBD2 (5 bases). V was shortened by 4 bases and J by 6 bases, with 13 bases between the two germline ends. The CDR3 totals 13 residues. CDR1 and CDR2 from the germline V gene are MDHEN and SYDVKM. This CDR3 is CASSWSPRGEQYF. The CDR3 DNA is TGTGCCAGCAGTTGGTCTCCCCGGGGCGAGCAGTACTTC.

The chain recombines TRBV6-5 with TRBJ1-1; the D gene is possibly TRBD1 (5 bases). This CDR3 is 13 amino acids long. In germline, CDR1 is MNHEY, CDR2 SVGAGI. The ends were cut back, 6 bases at V and 2 bases at J, with 10 bases in the middle. The CDR3 sequence: CASSATVNTEAFF. DNA of the CDR3: TGTGCCAGCAGCGCGACAGTAAACACTGAAGCTTTCTTT.

V is TRBV5-1 and J is TRBJ1-3; D may be TRBD1 (5 bases). Germline V gene data show CDR1 as SGHRS and CDR2 as YFSETQ. The CDR3 spans 15 residues. V was cut by 2 bases and J by 0 bases, with 9 bases left in between. CDR3: CASSFRGSSGNTIYF. CDR3 nucleotides: TGCGCCAGCAGCTTTAGGGGTAGCTCTGGAAACACCATATATTTT.

The chain uses TRBV14 and TRBJ2-5; 7 nucleotides agree with TRBD2. The end of the DNA fits TRBJ2-7 better, so the J call may be wrong. The CDR3 loop spans 15 amino acids. Germline lookup yields CDR1 SGHDN and CDR2 FVKESK. The CDR3 coding sequence is TGTGCCAGCAGCCAAGATTTACGGGGGGTCTACGAGCAGTACTTC. Protein sequence: CASSQDLRGVYEQYF.

The rearrangement joins TRBV11-2 to TRBJ2-7, with D hard to call. This CDR3 comprises 14 residues. Germline V gene sequence: CDR1 SGHAT, CDR2 FQNNGV. The V and J ends lost 2 bases and 0 bases respectively, with 8 bases between them. The CDR3 DNA is TGTGCCAGCAGCTTACCGGGTATCTCCTACGAGCAGTACTTC. It specifies CASSLPGISYEQYF.

In this sample, this clone turned up a few times. The sample contains more than one DNA sequence encoding this CDR3. The chain couples TRBV6-5 to TRBJ2-7, with D possibly matching TRBD1 (5 bases). Trimming took off 2 bases at V and 3 bases at J, with 14 bases between the two ends. The CDR3 extends over 15 amino acids. The germline gives CDR1 MNHEY, CDR2 SVGAGI. The CDR3 nucleotides are TGTGCCAGCAGTTACGTGGCAGGGCTCTACTACGAGCAGTACTTC. As protein: CASSYVAGLYYEQYF.

This chain uses TRBV5-1 with TRBJ1-6, with a weak D call TRBD1 (5 bases). Germline CDR1 SGHRS, CDR2 YFSETQ. There are 17 residues in the CDR3. V lost 2 bases and J 7 bases, leaving 19 bases between the germline ends. The CDR3 DNA follows: TGCGCCAGCAGCTTACACTTTGGGGGAGGTGACAATTCACCCCTCCACTTT. Residues: CASSLHFGGGDNSPLHF. Combining the CDR3 with reference TRBV5-1 and TRBJ1-6 gives the whole variable domain KAGVTQTPRYLIKTRGQQVTLSCSPISGHRSVSWYQQTPGQGLQFLFEYFSETQRNKGNFPGRFSGRQFSNSRSEMNVSTLELGDSALYLCASSLHFGGGDNSPLHFGNGTRLTVT.

In this sample, this clone turned up a few times. The chain joins TRBV28 to TRBJ2-5, with TRBD2 as a possible D gene (5 bases). V was shortened by 9 bases and J by 1 base, with 15 bases between the two germline ends. There are 14 residues in the CDR3. Germline V gene sequence: CDR1 MDHEN, CDR2 SYDVKM. CDR3 protein: CASTQADLQETQYF. DNA of the CDR3: TGTGCCAGTACCCAAGCGGACCTCCAAGAGACCCAGTACTTC.